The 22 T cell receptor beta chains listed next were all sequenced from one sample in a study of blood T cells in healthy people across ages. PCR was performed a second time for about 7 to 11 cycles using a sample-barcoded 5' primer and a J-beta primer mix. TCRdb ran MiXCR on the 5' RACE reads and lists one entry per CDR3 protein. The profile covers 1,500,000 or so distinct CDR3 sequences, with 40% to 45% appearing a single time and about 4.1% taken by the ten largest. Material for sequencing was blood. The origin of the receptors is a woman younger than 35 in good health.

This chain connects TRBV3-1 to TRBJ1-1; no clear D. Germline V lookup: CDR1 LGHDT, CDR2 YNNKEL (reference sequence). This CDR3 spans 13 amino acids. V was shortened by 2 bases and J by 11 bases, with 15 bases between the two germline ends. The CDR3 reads CASSQTENVRAFF. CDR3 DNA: TGTGCCAGCAGCCAAACGGAGAACGTGAGGGCTTTCTTT.

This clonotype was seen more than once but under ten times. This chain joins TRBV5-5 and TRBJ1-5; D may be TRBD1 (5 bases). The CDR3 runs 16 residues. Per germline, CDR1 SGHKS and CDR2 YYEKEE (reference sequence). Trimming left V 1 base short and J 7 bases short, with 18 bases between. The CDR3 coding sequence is TGTGCCAGCAGCTTGACCCCCCAGGGAGCGGGGCAGCCCCAGCATTTT. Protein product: CASSLTPQGAGQPQHF.

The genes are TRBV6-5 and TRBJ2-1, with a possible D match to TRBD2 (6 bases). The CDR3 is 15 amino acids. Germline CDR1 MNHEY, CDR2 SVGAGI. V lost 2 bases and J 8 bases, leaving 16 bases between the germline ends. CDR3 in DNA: TGTGCCAGCAGTTACCGGGGGACCATCAGTCATGAGCAGTTCTTC. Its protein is CASSYRGTISHEQFF.

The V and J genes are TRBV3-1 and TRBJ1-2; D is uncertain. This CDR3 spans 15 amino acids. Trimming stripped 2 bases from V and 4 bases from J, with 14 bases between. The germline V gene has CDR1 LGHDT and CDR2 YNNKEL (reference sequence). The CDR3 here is CASSQTRQDPYGYTF. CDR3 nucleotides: TGTGCCAGCAGCCAAACAAGGCAGGACCCCTATGGCTACACCTTC.

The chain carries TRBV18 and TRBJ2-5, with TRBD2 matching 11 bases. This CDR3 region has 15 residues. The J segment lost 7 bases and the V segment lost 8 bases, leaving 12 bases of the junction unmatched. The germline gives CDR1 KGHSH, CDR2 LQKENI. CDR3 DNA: TGTGCCAGCCCACTACTAGCGGGGGACCAGGGGACCCAGTACTTC. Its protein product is CASPLLAGDQGTQYF.

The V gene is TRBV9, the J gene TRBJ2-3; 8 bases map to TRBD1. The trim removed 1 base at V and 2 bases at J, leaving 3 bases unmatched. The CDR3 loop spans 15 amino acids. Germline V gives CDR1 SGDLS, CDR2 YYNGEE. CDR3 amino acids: CASSVQGAVTDTQYF. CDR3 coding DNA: TGTGCCAGCAGCGTACAGGGGGCGGTCACAGATACGCAGTATTTT.

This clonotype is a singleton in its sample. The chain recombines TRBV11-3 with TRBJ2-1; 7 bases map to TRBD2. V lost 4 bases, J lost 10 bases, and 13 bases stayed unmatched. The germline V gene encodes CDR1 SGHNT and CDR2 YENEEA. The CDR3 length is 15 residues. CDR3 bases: TGTGCCAGCAGCTCAGACCCTAGCGGTTCCTACGAGCAGTTCTTC. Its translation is CASSSDPSGSYEQFF.

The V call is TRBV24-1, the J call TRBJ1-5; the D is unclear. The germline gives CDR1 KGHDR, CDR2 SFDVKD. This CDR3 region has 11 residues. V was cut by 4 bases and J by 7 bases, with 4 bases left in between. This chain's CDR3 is CATSDRQPQHF. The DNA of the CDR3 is TGTGCCACCAGTGACAGGCAGCCCCAGCATTTT.

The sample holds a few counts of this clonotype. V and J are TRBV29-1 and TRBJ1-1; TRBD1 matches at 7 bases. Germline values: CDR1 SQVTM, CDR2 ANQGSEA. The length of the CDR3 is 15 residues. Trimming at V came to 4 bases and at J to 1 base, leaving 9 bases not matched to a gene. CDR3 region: CSVGGLRQGNTEAFF. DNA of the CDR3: TGCAGCGTTGGGGGGCTAAGACAGGGGAACACTGAAGCTTTCTTT. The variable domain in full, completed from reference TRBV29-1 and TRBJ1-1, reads SAVISQKPSRDICQRGTSLTIQCQVDSQVTMMFWYRQQPGQSLTLIATANQGSEATYESGFVIDKFPISRPNLTFSTLTVSNMSPEDSSIYLCSVGGLRQGNTEAFFGQGTRLTVV.

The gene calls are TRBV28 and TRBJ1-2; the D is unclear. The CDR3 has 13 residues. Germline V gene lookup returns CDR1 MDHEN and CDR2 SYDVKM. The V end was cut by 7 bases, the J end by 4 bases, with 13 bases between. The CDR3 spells CASTLGRSYGYTF. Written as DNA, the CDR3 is TGTGCCAGCACTCTCGGCAGGTCCTATGGCTACACCTTC.

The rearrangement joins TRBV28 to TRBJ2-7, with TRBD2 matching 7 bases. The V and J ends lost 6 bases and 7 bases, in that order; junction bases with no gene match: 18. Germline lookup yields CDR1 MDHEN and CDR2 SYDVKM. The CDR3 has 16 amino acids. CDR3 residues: CASSPGTIASYNEQYF. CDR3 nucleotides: TGTGCCAGCAGCCCGGGGACTATCGCCTCCTACAATGAGCAGTACTTC. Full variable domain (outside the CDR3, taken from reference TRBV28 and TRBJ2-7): DVKVTQSSRYLVKRTGEKVFLECVQDMDHENMFWYRQDPGLGLRLIYFSYDVKMKEKGDIPEGYSVSREKKERFSLILESASTNQTSMYLCASSPGTIASYNEQYFGPGTRLTVT.

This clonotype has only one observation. The CDR3 spells CASSPFAGGDNEQYF. CDR3 DNA: TGTGCCAGCTCACCGTTTGCGGGGGGCGACAATGAGCAGTACTTC. The V call is TRBV18, the J call TRBJ2-7; 8 bases align to TRBD2. The junction had 11 bases not matched to a gene; V was cut back by 3 bases and J by 7 bases. Germline CDR1 and CDR2: KGHSH and LQKENI. The CDR3 is 15 amino acids. The full variable domain, its missing parts supplied by reference TRBV18 and TRBJ2-7, is NAGVMQNPRHLVRRRGQEARLRCSPMKGHSHVYWYRQLPEEGLKFMVYLQKENIIDESGMPKERFSAEFPKEGPSILRIQQVVRGDSAAYFCASSPFAGGDNEQYFGPGTRLTVT.

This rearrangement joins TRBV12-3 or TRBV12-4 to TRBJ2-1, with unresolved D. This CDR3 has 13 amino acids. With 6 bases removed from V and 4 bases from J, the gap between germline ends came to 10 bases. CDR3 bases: TGTGCCAGCAGACAACTGGGTTACAATGAGCAGTTCTTC. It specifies CASRQLGYNEQFF.

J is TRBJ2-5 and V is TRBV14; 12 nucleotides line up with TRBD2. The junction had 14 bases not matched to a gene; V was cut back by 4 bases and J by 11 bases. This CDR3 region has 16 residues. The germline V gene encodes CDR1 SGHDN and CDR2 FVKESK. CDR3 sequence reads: CASSRQLAGGNNEQYF. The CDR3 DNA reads TGTGCCAGCAGCCGCCAACTAGCGGGAGGCAACAATGAGCAGTACTTC.

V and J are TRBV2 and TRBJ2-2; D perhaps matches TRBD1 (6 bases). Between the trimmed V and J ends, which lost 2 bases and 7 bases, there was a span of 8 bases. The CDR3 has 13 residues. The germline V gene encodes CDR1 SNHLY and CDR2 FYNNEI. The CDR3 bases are TGTGCCAGCAGTGAACAGGGGTTCGGGGAGCTGTTTTTT. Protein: CASSEQGFGELFF.

The CDR3 DNA reads TGTGCCAGCAGTTACTCGATACAGGATTCTGGGGCCAACGTCCTGACTTTC. Translating it yields CASSYSIQDSGANVLTF. The chain has TRBV6-5 and TRBJ2-6, with D perhaps TRBD1 (5 bases). This CDR3 has 17 amino acids. V was clipped by 0 bases and J by 1 base, with 10 bases between them. CDR1 and CDR2 from the germline V gene are MNHEY and SVGAGI.

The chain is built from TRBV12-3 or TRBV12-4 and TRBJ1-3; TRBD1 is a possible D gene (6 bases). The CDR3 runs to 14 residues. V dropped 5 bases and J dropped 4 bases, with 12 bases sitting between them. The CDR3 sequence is CASSRAGTGNTIYF. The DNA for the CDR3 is TGTGCCAGCAGTCGTGCCGGGACAGGAAACACCATATATTTT.

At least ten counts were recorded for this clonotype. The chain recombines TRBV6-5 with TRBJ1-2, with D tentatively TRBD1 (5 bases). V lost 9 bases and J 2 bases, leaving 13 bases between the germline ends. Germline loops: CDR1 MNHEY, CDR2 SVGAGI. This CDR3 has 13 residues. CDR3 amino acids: CASSKGANYGYTF. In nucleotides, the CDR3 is TGTGCCAGTTCCAAAGGGGCGAACTATGGCTACACCTTC.

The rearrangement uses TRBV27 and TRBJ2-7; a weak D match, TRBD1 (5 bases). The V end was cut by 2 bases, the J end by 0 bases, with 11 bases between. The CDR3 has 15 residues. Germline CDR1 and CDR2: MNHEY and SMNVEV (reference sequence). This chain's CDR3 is CASSLRGRLSYEQYF. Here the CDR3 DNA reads TGTGCCAGCAGTTTAAGGGGTCGCCTCTCCTACGAGCAGTACTTC.

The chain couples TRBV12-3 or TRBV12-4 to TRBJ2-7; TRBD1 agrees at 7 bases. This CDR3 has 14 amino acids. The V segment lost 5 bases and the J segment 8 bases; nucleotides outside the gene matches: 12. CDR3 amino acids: CASSPRTGYKKQYF. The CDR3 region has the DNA TGTGCCAGCAGTCCTCGGACAGGTTATAAAAAGCAGTACTTC.

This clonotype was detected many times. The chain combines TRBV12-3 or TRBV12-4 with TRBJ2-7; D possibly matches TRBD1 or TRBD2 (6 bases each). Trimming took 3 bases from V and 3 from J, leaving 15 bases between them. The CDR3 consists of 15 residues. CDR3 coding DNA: TGTGCCAGCAGTTTGGAGGGGGACCGCCTCTACGAGCAGTACTTC. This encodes CASSLEGDRLYEQYF.

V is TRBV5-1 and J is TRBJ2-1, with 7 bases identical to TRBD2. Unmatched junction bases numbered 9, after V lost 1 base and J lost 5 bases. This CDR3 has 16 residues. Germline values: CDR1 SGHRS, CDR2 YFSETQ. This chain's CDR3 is CASSLSVAGANNEQFF. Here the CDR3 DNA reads TGCGCCAGCAGCTTGTCAGTGGCGGGAGCTAACAATGAGCAGTTCTTC.